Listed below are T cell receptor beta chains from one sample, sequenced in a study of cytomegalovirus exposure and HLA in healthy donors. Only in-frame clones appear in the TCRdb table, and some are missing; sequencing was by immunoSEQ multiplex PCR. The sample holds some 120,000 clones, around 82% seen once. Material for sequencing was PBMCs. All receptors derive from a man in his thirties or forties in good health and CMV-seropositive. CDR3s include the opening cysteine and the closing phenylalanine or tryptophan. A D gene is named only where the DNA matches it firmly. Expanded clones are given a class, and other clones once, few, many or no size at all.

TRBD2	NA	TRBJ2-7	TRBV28	CASSRLAGAAYEQYF	TGTGCCAGCAGTAGACTAGCGGGCGCAGCCTACGAGCAGTACTTC
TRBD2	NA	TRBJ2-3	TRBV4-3	CASSQDAALAGYSDTQYF	TGCGCCAGCAGCCAAGACGCTGCCCTAGCGGGATATTCAGATACGCAGTATTTT
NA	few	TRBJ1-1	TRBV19	CASSIVMYTEAFF	TGTGCCAGTAGTATAGTTATGTACACTGAAGCTTTCTTT
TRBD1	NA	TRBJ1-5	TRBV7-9	CASSFGQGGNQPQHF	TGTGCCAGCAGCTTCGGACAGGGAGGCAATCAGCCCCAGCATTTT
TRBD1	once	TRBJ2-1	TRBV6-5	CASSFAQGPLNEQFF	TGTGCCAGCAGTTTCGCACAGGGGCCCCTTAATGAGCAGTTCTTC
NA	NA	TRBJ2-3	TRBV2	CASSGFSDSLVTDTQYF	TGTGCCAGCAGTGGGTTTTCTGACTCCTTAGTAACAGATACGCAGTATTTT
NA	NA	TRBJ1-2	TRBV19	CASSNRQHLTGYGYTF	TGTGCCAGTAGTAATAGACAGCACCTGACGGGCTATGGCTACACCTTC
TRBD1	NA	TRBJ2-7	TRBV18	CASSPPEGQGGLKQYF	TGTGCCAGCTCACCACCGGAGGGACAGGGGGGTTTGAAGCAGTACTTC
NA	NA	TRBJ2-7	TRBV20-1	CSAREEYEQYF	TGCAGTGCTAGAGAAGAGTACGAGCAGTACTTC
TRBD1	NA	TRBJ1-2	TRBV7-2	CASSLGTGGAYGYTF	TGTGCCAGCAGCTTAGGGACAGGGGGCGCCTATGGCTACACCTTC
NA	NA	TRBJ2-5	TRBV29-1	CSVRQGRETQYF	TGCAGCGTGCGCCAGGGTCGGGAGACCCAGTACTTC
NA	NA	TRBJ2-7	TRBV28	CASSGAGSEQYF	TGTGCCAGCAGCGGAGCCGGTTCGGAGCAGTACTTC
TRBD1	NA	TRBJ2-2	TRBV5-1	CASRRGTGDTGELFF	TGCGCCAGCAGAAGAGGGACAGGGGACACCGGGGAGCTGTTTTTT
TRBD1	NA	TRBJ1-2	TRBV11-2	CASSLSAGTGFNYGYTF	TGTGCCAGCAGCTTAAGCGCGGGGACAGGTTTTAACTATGGCTACACCTTC
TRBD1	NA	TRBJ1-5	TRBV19	CASTLNRGGNQPQHF	TGTGCCAGTACCCTTAACAGGGGCGGCAATCAGCCCCAGCATTTT
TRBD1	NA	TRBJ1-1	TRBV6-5	CASRVPGGEAFF	TGTGCCAGCAGAGTCCCAGGGGGTGAAGCTTTCTTT
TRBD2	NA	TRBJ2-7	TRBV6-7	CASSYGHPTSTTYEQYF	TGTGCCAGCAGTTACGGGCATCCGACTAGCACGACTTACGAGCAGTACTTC
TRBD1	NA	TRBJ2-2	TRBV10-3	CAISPGQGAVYGELFF	TGTGCCATCAGCCCCGGACAGGGGGCAGTATACGGGGAGCTGTTTTTT
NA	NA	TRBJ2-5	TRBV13	CASSFPLEGETQYF	TGTGCCAGCAGCTTCCCCCTCGAGGGAGAGACCCAGTACTTC
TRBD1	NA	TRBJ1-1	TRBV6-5	CASSNRGRTNTEAFF	TGTGCCAGCAGTAACAGGGGGAGAACGAACACTGAAGCTTTCTTT
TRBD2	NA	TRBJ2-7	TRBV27	CASSRGTSGFYEQYF	TGTGCCAGCAGCCGCGGGACTAGCGGATTCTACGAGCAGTACTTC
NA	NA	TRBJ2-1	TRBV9	CASSVGGNPLDEQFF	TGTGCCAGCAGCGTAGGAGGGAACCCCTTGGATGAGCAGTTCTTC
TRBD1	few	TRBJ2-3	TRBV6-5	CASSQTRGHQDTQYF	TGTGCCAGCAGCCAAACAAGGGGGCATCAAGATACGCAGTATTTT
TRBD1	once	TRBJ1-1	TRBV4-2	CASSLQGARTEAFF	TGTGCCAGCAGCCTGCAGGGGGCGCGGACTGAAGCTTTCTTT
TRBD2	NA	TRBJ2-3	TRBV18	CASSPSTAGGPGDTQYF	TGTGCCAGCTCACCATCGACGGCGGGAGGGCCGGGGGATACGCAGTATTTT
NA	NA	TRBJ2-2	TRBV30	CAWSVVASAGELFF	TGTGCCTGGAGTGTCGTTGCGTCCGCCGGGGAGCTGTTTTTT
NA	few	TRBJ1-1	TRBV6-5	CASSQGPTEAFF	TGTGCCAGCAGCCAGGGGCCCACTGAAGCTTTCTTT
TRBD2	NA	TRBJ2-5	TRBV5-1	CASSLARTSPERETQYF	TGCGCCAGCAGCTTGGCGAGGACTAGCCCCGAGCGAGAGACCCAGTACTTC
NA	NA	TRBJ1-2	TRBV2	CASSDSNYGYTF	TGTGCCAGCTCCGACAGTAACTATGGCTACACCTTC
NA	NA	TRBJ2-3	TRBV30	CAWSPKATVIGTDTQYF	TGTGCCTGGAGTCCGAAGGCGACAGTCATCGGCACAGATACGCAGTATTTT
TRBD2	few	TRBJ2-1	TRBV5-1	CASSLEASGYNEQFF	TGCGCCAGCAGCTTGGAGGCTAGCGGATACAATGAGCAGTTCTTC
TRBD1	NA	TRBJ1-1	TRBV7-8	CASSSPGQSNTEAFF	TGTGCCAGCAGCTCCCCGGGACAGTCGAACACTGAAGCTTTCTTT
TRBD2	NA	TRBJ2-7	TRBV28	CASSSLLRLAGIHEQYF	TGTGCCAGCAGTTCTCTCCTTCGGCTAGCGGGAATCCACGAGCAGTACTTC
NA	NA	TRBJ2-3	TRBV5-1	CASKGKGFLDTQYF	TGCGCCAGCAAAGGAAAGGGGTTTCTAGATACGCAGTATTTT
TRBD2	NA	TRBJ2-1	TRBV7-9	CASSSTSGSRYRSYNEQFF	TGTGCCAGCAGCTCCACTAGCGGGAGTAGGTATAGATCCTACAATGAGCAGTTCTTC
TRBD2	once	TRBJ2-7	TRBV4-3	CASSQDLETSGSYEQYF	TGCGCCAGCAGCCAAGATCTTGAGACTAGCGGTTCGTACGAGCAGTACTTC
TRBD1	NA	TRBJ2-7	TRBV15	CATSSLPGTGSFYEQYF	TGTGCCACCAGCAGTCTCCCCGGGACAGGAAGTTTCTACGAGCAGTACTTC
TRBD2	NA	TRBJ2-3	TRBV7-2	CASSSTSGGTDTQYF	TGTGCCAGCAGCTCGACTAGCGGGGGGACAGATACGCAGTATTTT
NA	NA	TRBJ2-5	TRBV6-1	CASSVDYQETQYF	TGTGCCAGCAGTGTGGACTATCAAGAGACCCAGTACTTC
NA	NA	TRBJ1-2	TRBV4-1	CASSQVRGPTSEGYTF	TGCGCCAGCAGCCAAGTGCGGGGACCGACGTCGGAAGGCTACACCTTC
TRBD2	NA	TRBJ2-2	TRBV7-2	CASSLTSDMNTGELFF	TGTGCCAGCAGCTTGACTAGCGACATGAACACCGGGGAGCTGTTTTTT
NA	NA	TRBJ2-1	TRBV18	CASSPLTTTEQFF	TGTGCCAGCTCACCGCTCACTACCACTGAGCAGTTCTTC
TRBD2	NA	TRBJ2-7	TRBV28	CASRSARGGIYEQYF	TGTGCCAGCAGATCCGCCCGGGGGGGAATATACGAGCAGTACTTC
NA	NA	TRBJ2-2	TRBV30	CAWLGSTGELFF	TGTGCCTGGTTGGGCAGCACCGGGGAGCTGTTTTTT
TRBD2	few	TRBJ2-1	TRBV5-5	CASSLSSGRPGEQFF	TGTGCCAGCAGCTTGAGTAGCGGGAGGCCGGGGGAGCAGTTCTTC
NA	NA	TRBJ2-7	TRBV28	CASDGGGYEQYF	TGTGCCAGCGATGGCGGAGGCTACGAGCAGTACTTC
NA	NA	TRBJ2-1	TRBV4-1	CASSQVWSRRNEQFF	TGCGCCAGCAGCCAAGTGTGGAGCAGACGGAATGAGCAGTTCTTC
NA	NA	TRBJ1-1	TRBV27	CASSLSRVGTEAFF	TGTGCCAGCAGTTTATCACGGGTAGGCACTGAAGCTTTCTTT
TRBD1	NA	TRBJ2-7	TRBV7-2	CASSSPGTGGYEQYF	TGTGCCAGCAGCTCCCCGGGGACAGGGGGCTACGAGCAGTACTTC
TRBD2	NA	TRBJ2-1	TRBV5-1	CASSVTTGTSGSSYNEQFF	TGCGCCAGCAGCGTAACTACCGGGACTAGCGGGAGCTCCTACAATGAGCAGTTCTTC
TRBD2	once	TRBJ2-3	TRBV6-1	CASSGRGSRTDTQYF	TGTGCCAGCAGTGGCCGCGGGAGCCGCACAGATACGCAGTATTTT
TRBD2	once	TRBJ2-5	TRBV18	CASSPSRSLAGQETQYF	TGTGCCAGCTCACCCTCGCGGTCGCTAGCGGGTCAAGAGACCCAGTACTTC
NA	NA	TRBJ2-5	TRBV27	CASSSRVSEETQYF	TGTGCCAGCAGTTCACGGGTCTCCGAAGAGACCCAGTACTTC
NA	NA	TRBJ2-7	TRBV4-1	CASSHPQRDGQYF	TGCGCCAGCAGCCACCCCCAGCGTGACGGGCAGTACTTC